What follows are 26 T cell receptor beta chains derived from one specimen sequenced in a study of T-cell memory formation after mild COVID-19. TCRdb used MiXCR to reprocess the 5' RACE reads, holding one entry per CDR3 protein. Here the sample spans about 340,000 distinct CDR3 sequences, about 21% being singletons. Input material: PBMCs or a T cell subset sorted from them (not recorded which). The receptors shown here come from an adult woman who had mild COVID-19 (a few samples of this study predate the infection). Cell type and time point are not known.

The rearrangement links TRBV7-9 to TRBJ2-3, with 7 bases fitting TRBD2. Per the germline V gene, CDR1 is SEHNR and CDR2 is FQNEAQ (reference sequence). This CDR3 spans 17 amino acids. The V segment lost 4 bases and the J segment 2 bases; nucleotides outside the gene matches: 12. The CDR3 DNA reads TGTGCCAGCAGCTCCGGGGGGAGGGCTCTGTTCACAGATACGCAGTATTTT. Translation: CASSSGGRALFTDTQYF.

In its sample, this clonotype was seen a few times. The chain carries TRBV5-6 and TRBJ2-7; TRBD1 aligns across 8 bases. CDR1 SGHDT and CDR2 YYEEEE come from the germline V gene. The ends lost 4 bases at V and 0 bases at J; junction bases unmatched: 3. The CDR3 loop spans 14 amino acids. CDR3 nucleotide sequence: TGTGCCAGCAGCGTGGGACAGGCCTCCTACGAGCAGTACTTC. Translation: CASSVGQASYEQYF.

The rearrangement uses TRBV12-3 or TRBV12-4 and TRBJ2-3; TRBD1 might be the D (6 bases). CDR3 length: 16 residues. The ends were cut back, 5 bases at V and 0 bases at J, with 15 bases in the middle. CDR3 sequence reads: CASSPRQERSTDTQYF. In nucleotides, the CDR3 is TGTGCCAGCAGTCCTCGACAGGAGAGGAGCACAGATACGCAGTATTTT.

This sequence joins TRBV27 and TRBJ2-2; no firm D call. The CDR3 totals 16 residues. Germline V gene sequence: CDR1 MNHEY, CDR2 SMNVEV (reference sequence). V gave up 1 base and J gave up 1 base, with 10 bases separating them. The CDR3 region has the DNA TGTGCCAGCAGTTTATGGGCCCGAATGAACACCGGGGAGCTGTTTTTT. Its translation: CASSLWARMNTGELFF.

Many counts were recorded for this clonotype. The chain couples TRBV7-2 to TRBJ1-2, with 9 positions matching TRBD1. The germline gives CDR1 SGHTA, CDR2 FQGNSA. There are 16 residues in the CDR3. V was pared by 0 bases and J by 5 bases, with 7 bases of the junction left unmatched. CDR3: CASSLAPGQGFYGYTF. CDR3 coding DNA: TGTGCCAGCAGCTTAGCTCCGGGACAGGGTTTTTATGGCTACACCTTC.

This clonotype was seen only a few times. This chain's CDR3 is CATSRVPAGQVRGTEAFF. The CDR3 DNA sequence: TGTGCCACCAGCAGAGTACCGGCAGGGCAAGTCCGGGGCACTGAAGCTTTCTTT. The chain employs TRBV15 and TRBJ1-1, with a possible D match to TRBD1 (5 bases). CDR1 and CDR2 from the germline V gene are LNHNV and YYDKDF (reference sequence). With 1 base removed from V and 4 bases from J, the gap between germline ends came to 22 bases. This CDR3 spans 18 amino acids.

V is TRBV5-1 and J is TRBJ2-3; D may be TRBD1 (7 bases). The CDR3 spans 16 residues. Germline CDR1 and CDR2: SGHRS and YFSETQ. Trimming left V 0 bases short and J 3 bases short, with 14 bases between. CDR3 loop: CASSLETGRMTDTQYF. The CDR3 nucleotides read TGCGCCAGCAGCTTGGAGACAGGGAGGATGACAGATACGCAGTATTTT.

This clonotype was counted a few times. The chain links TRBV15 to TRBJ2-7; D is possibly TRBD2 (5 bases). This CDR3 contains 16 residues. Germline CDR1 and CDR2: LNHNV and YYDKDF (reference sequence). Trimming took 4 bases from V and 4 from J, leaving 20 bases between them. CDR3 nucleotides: TGTGCCACCAGCATGTCTCGCGGCGGGCAGGAGTACGAGCAGTACTTC. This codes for CATSMSRGGQEYEQYF.

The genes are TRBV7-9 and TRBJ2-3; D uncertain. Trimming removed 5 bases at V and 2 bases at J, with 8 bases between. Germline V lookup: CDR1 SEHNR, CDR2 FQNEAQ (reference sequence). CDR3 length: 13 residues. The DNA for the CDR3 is TGTGCCAGCAGCCCTACCGTCACAGATACGCAGTATTTT. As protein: CASSPTVTDTQYF.

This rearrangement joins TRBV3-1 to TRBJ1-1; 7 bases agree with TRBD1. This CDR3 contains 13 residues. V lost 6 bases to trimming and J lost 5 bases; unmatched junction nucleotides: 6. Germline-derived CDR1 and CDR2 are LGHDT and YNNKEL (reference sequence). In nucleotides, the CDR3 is TGTGCCAGCAGAAGACAGGGCTGGACTGAAGCTTTCTTT. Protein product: CASRRQGWTEAFF.

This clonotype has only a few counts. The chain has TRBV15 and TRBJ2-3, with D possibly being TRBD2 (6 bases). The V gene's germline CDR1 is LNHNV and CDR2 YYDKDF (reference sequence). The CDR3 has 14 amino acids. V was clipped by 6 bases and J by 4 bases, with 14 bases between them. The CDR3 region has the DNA TGTGCCACCAGGGGCGGGAAGGGCCCAGATACGCAGTATTTT. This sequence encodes CATRGGKGPDTQYF.

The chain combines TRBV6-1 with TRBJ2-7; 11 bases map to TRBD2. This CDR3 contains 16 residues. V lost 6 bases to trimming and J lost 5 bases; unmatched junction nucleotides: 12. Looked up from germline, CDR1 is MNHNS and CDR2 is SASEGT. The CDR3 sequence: CASRKGIAGGQNEQYF. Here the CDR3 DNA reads TGTGCCAGCAGGAAAGGGATAGCGGGGGGGCAGAACGAGCAGTACTTC.

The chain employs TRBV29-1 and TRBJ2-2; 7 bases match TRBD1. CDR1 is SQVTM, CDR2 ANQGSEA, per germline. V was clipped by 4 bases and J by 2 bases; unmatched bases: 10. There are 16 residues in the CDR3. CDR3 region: CSVGMVGTVNTGELFF. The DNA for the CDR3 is TGCAGCGTTGGGATGGTAGGGACAGTAAACACCGGGGAGCTGTTTTTT.

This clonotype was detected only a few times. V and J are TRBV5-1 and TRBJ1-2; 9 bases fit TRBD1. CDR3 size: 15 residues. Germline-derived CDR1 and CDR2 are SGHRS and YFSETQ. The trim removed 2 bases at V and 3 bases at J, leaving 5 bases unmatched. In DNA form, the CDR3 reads TGCGCCAGCAGCTTACAGGGGGCCAAGGACTATGGCTACACCTTC. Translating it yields CASSLQGAKDYGYTF.

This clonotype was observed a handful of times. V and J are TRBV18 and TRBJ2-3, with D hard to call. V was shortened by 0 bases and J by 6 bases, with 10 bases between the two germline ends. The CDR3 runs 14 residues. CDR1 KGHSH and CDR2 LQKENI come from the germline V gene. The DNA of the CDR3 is TGTGCCAGCTCACCACCGTCAGGTTCTGATACGCAGTATTTT. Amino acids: CASSPPSGSDTQYF.

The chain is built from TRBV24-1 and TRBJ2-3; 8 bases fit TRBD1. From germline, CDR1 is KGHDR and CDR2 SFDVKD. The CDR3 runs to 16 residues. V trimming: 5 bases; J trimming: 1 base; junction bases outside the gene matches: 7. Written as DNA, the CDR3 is TGTGCCACCAGTGGGACAGGGAGTCGGGGCACAGATACGCAGTATTTT. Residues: CATSGTGSRGTDTQYF.

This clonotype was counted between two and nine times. The CDR3 reads CASSVLDNLNTEAFF. CDR3 DNA sequence: TGTGCCAGCAGCGTCCTCGACAACCTGAACACTGAAGCTTTCTTT. This chain links TRBV9 with TRBJ1-1; D call uncertain. The CDR3 is 15 residues long. Trimming pared 2 bases from V and 0 bases from J, leaving 11 bases between. The germline CDR1 and CDR2 sequences are SGDLS and YYNGEE. Using reference TRBV9 and TRBJ1-1 for the parts outside the CDR3, the full variable domain is DSGVTQTPKHLITATGQRVTLRCSPRSGDLSVYWYQQSLDQGLQFLIQYYNGEERAKGNILERFSAQQFPDLHSELNLSSLELGDSALYFCASSVLDNLNTEAFFGQGTRLTVV.

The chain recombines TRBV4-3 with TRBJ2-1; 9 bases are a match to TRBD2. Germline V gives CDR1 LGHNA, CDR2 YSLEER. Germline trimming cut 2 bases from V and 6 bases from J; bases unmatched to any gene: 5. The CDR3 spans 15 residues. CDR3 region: CASSQLAGEGNEQFF. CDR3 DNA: TGCGCCAGCAGCCAATTAGCGGGAGAGGGCAATGAGCAGTTCTTC.

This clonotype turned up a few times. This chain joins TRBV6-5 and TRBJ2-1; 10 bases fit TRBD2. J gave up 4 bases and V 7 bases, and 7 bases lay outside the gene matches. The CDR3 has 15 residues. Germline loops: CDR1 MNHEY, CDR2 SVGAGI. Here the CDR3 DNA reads TGTGCCAGCAAAATAGCGGGAGGACCATACAATGAGCAGTTCTTC. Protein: CASKIAGGPYNEQFF.

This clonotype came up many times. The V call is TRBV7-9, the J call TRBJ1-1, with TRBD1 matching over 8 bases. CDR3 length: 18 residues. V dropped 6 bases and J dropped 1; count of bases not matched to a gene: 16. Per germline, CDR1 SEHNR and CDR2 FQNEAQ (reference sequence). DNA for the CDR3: TGTGCCAGCAGTCCAAGGTTGGGTCAGGGGGCCGGGAACACTGAAGCTTTCTTT. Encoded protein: CASSPRLGQGAGNTEAFF.

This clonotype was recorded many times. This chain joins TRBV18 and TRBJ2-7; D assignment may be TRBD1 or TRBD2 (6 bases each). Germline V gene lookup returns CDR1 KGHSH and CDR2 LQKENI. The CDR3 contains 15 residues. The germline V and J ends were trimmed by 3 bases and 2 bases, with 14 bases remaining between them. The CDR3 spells CASSPGGTGTYEQYF. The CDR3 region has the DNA TGTGCCAGCTCACCGGGGGGAACAGGGACCTACGAGCAGTACTTC.

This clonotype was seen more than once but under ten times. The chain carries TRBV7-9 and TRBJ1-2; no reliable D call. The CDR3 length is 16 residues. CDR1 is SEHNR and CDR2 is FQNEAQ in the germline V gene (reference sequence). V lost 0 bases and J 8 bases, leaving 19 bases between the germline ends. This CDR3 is CASSLAQMELSGGYTF. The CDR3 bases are TGTGCCAGCAGCTTAGCGCAGATGGAATTGAGCGGAGGCTACACCTTC.

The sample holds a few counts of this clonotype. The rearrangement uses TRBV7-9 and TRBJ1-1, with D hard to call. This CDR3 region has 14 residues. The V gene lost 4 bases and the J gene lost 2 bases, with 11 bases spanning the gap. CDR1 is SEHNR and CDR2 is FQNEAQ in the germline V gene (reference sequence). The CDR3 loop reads CASSSGRINTEAFF. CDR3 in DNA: TGTGCCAGCAGCTCAGGACGGATTAACACTGAAGCTTTCTTT.

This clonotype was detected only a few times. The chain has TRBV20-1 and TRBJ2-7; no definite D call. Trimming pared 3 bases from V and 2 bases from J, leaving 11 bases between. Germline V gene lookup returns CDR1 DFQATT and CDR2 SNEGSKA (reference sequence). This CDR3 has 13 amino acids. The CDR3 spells CSARPRVTYEQYF. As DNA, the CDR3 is TGCAGTGCTAGGCCCCGAGTCACCTACGAGCAGTACTTC.

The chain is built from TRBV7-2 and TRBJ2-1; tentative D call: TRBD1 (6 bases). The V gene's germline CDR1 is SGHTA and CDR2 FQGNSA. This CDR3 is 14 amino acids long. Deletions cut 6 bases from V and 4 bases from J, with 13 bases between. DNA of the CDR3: TGTGCCAGCAGTACGGCAGGGGTATACAATGAGCAGTTCTTC. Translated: CASSTAGVYNEQFF.

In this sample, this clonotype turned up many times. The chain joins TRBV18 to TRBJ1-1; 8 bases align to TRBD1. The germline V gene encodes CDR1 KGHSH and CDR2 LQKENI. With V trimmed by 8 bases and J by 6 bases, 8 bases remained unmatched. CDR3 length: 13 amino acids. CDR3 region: CASHVTGGAEAFF. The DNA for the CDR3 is TGTGCCAGCCATGTAACAGGGGGGGCTGAAGCTTTCTTT.